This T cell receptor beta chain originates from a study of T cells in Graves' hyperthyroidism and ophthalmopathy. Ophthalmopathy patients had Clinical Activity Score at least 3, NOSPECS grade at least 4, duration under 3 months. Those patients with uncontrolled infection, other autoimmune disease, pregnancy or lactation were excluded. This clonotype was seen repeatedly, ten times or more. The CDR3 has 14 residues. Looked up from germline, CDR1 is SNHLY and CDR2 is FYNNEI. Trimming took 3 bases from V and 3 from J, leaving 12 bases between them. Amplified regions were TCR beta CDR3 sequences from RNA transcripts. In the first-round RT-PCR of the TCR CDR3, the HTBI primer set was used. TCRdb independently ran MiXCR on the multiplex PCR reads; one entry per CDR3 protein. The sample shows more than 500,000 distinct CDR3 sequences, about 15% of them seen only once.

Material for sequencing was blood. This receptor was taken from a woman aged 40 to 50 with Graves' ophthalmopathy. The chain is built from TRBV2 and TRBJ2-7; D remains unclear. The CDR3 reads CASSDFPKDYEQYF. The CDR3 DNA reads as TGTGCCAGCAGTGATTTCCCTAAAGACTACGAGCAGTACTTC.